The clone carrying this T cell receptor (beta chain) has a handful of counts. The antigen remains unidentified. This sample is part of a study of CD8+ T cells in alopecia areata. Study background: Each of the treated patients was given oral tofacitinib, 5 to 10 mg twice daily, for moderate-to-severe alopecia areata.

General observations from the study: There were also resident alphabeta T cells of normal skin sequenced in scalp samples.

RNA extraction and reverse transcription yielded cDNA as sequencing template. TCRdb's copy holds only in-frame clones and misses some; the assay was immunoSEQ multiplex PCR. The sample carries 250,000 or so clones, 65% to 70% recorded once. The length of the CDR3 is 13 residues. V shed 5 bases and J 3 bases; nucleotides not matched to a gene: 6. Germline CDR1 is GTSNPN and CDR2 is SVGIG (reference sequence). The J gene is TRBJ1-2, the V gene TRBV30; 7 nucleotides agree with TRBD1. The starting material was CD4+ T cells sorted from blood, obtained at week 0. The TCR was taken from a human donor with alopecia areata. The CDR3 sequence: CAWRQGPYYGYTF. CDR3 bases: TGTGCCTGGCGACAGGGACCCTACTATGGCTACACCTTC.